Here is one T cell receptor (beta chain) with its context. CDR1 and CDR2 (germline): SNHLY, FYNNEI. The germline V and J ends were trimmed by 7 bases and 4 bases, with 8 bases remaining between them. This CDR3 comprises 12 residues. Some clones are missing from TCRdb's copy, which holds only in-frame ones; the method was immunoSEQ multiplex PCR. The table lists fewer than 250,000 clones, approximately 84% of them singletons, with 3% to 3.5% in the top ten. Donors of Cohort 3 who recovered were those that had two negative PCRs, clearance, or symptom resolution. This sample was taken from a study of blood T cell repertoires in COVID-19. Overall study: Sample material is recorded as cDNA or gDNA derived from T cells, B-cell-depleted T cells, or PBMCs.

The V call is TRBV2, the J call TRBJ1-3; a possible D gene is TRBD1 (5 bases). This receptor was identified in a woman in her twenties or thirties who had recovered from COVID-19. Material for sequencing was PBMCs or T cells enriched from blood (not recorded which). The CDR3 coding sequence is TGTGCCAGCAAGGGGCCCGGAAACACCATATATTTT. Its translation is CASKGPGNTIYF.